The rows below give T cell receptor beta chains drawn from one sample of a study of cytomegalovirus exposure and HLA in healthy donors. Produced via immunoSEQ multiplex PCR; TCRdb's table is partial and in-frame only. The sample carries over 100,000 clones, more than 65% recorded once. Material: PBMCs. These receptor sequences come from a woman aged 25 to 39 in good health and CMV-seronegative. The CDR3 runs from the conserved cysteine through the conserved F or W.

j_gene: TRBJ1-2
v_gene: TRBV27
CDR3aa: CASSPRDNSYGYTF

j_gene: TRBJ2-3
v_gene: TRBV7-9
CDR3aa: CASSHNTDGSSDTQYF

j_gene: TRBJ1-4
v_gene: TRBV6-5
CDR3aa: CASARTASNEKLFF

j_gene: TRBJ1-1
v_gene: TRBV30
CDR3aa: CAWRGQSHTEAFF

j_gene: TRBJ2-5
v_gene: TRBV5-1
CDR3aa: CASSLDRGTQYF

j_gene: TRBJ2-7
v_gene: TRBV7-6
CDR3aa: CASSLAGVGEQYF

j_gene: TRBJ2-1
v_gene: TRBV7-6
CDR3aa: CASSRGGLAGWNEQFF

j_gene: TRBJ2-1
v_gene: TRBV6-5
CDR3aa: CASSYGRTSGGNEQFF

j_gene: TRBJ2-6
v_gene: TRBV7-9
CDR3aa: CASSLTEAGANVLTF

j_gene: TRBJ1-2
v_gene: TRBV19
CDR3aa: CATRTGNYGYTF

j_gene: TRBJ1-2
v_gene: TRBV7-2
CDR3aa: CASSLSVGTGGGYTF

j_gene: TRBJ2-2
v_gene: TRBV5-1
CDR3aa: CASSARAQREGNTGELFF

j_gene: TRBJ1-5
v_gene: TRBV5-8
CDR3aa: CASSLDRENNQPQHF

j_gene: TRBJ2-3
v_gene: TRBV4-3
CDR3aa: CASSQDRGSGSGGAGDTQYF

j_gene: TRBJ2-7
v_gene: TRBV11-2
CDR3aa: CASSLAGNYEQYF

j_gene: TRBJ2-1
v_gene: TRBV7-9
CDR3aa: CASSRLAGLYNEQFF

j_gene: TRBJ2-1
v_gene: TRBV6-1
CDR3aa: CASGARLLGRNEQFF

j_gene: TRBJ1-5
v_gene: TRBV9
CDR3aa: CASSVVEDLRGQPQHF

j_gene: TRBJ2-3
v_gene: TRBV6-4
CDR3aa: CASRRTSGGTDTQYF